This T cell receptor beta chain was observed in a study of T cells in Graves' hyperthyroidism and ophthalmopathy. At the level of the study: Peripheral blood samples were taken at initial diagnosis, prior to any treatment.

With duration under 3 months, ophthalmopathy was active: Clinical Activity Score at least 3, NOSPECS at least 4. V gave up 4 bases and J gave up 4 bases, with 11 bases separating them. Germline values: CDR1 LGHDT, CDR2 YNNKEL (reference sequence). CDR3 length: 15 amino acids. The TCR beta CDR3 regions underwent amplification using RNA transcripts as the source. An initial round of RT-PCR targeting the TCR CDR3 relied on the HTBI primer set. TCRdb analysed the multiplex PCR reads with MiXCR anew, one entry per CDR3 protein. The repertoire has a few hundred thousand distinct CDR3 sequences, approximately 18% of them found once; the top ten carry less than 45%.

Sequencing used blood. V is TRBV3-1 and J is TRBJ2-6, with D tentatively TRBD1 (6 bases). The clonotype originates from a man aged 18-30 years with Graves' ophthalmopathy. CDR3 region: CASSRSGDGANVLTF. Here the CDR3 DNA reads TGTGCCAGCAGCCGTTCAGGGGACGGGGCCAACGTCCTGACTTTC.